The sample holds many counts of the clone carrying this T cell receptor (beta chain). The antigen remains unidentified. The data were taken from a study of T cell repertoires in cytomegalovirus infection. About the research overall: Indicated by public TCR beta signatures were CMV infection and matching HLA type. General observations from the study: Dominating the ex vivo response were HLA-C-restricted CMV-specific TCR beta clonotypes.

TCRdb fed the reads into MiXCR, producing one record per CDR3 protein. The table lists hundreds of thousands of distinct CDR3 sequences, 25% to 35% of them singletons, with over 15% in the top ten. Trimming pared 1 base from V and 0 bases from J, leaving 3 bases between. The CDR3 runs to 13 residues. Germline V CDR1 and CDR2: SGHTA, FQGTGA. This clonotype was sampled from a human donor in good health (CMV status not recorded). Some clones in this sample may be carry-over from other donors' samples. This chain uses TRBV7-3 with TRBJ1-1; D gene unclear. Source: cultured PBMCs, taken from culture after CMV antigen stimulation. The CDR3 is CASSLMMNTEAFF. The CDR3 DNA follows: TGTGCCAGCAGCTTAATGATGAACACTGAAGCTTTCTTT.